The 24 T cell receptor beta chains presented below share a single source sample, sequenced in a study of T cells in Graves' hyperthyroidism and ophthalmopathy. Regions amplified from RNA transcripts were the TCR beta CDR3 regions. TCR CDR3 underwent first-round RT-PCR with the HTBI primer set. TCRdb re-analysed the multiplex PCR reads in MiXCR, keeping a single row per CDR3 protein. Counted here are about 560,000 distinct CDR3 sequences, about 14% occurring once; the ten biggest clones make up approximately 13%. The material sequenced was blood. All receptors come from a woman between 40 and 50 years old with Graves' hyperthyroidism.

This clonotype was counted between two and nine times. The CDR3 sequence: CASSPTRGNYEQYF. CDR3 DNA sequence: TGTGCCAGTAGTCCCACTAGGGGGAACTACGAGCAGTACTTC. J is TRBJ2-7 and V is TRBV19, with a tentative D call TRBD1 (6 bases). Germline values: CDR1 LNHDA, CDR2 SQIVND (reference sequence). V lost 5 bases, J lost 3 bases, and 14 bases lay in between. The CDR3 sequence is 14 residues long.

This clonotype was recorded many times. The J gene is TRBJ2-7, the V gene TRBV29-1; TRBD2 matches at 7 bases. This CDR3 has 14 residues. CDR1 SQVTM and CDR2 ANQGSEA come from the germline V gene. The trim removed 5 bases at V and 6 bases at J, leaving 13 bases unmatched. CDR3 region: CSVISGDYHGEQYF. The CDR3 nucleotides are TGCAGCGTTATAAGCGGGGACTACCACGGCGAGCAGTACTTC.

There are many counts of this clonotype. V is TRBV12-3 or TRBV12-4 and J is TRBJ2-4, with 7 bases lining up with TRBD1. This CDR3 region has 13 residues. Losses at the gene ends were 6 bases for V and 7 bases for J; bases not matched to a gene: 6. CDR3 bases: TGTGCCAGCAGCCCGGGACAGTGGAACATTCAGTACTTC. Protein sequence: CASSPGQWNIQYF.

This clonotype occurred many times. V and J are TRBV28 and TRBJ1-1; possibly TRBD1 for D (6 bases). V lost 8 bases, J lost 1 base, and 8 bases lay in between. Germline V gives CDR1 MDHEN, CDR2 SYDVKM. CDR3 length: 12 amino acids. The CDR3 loop reads CASEQGNTEAFF. In nucleotides, the CDR3 is TGTGCCAGCGAACAGGGGAACACTGAAGCTTTCTTT.

This clonotype has a handful of counts. The chain recombines TRBV4-2 with TRBJ2-7; 8 nucleotides agree with TRBD1. CDR1 and CDR2 from the germline V gene are LGHNA and YNFKEQ. The CDR3 has 15 amino acids. With V trimmed by 2 bases and J by 6 bases, 9 bases remained unmatched. The CDR3 sequence is CASSQRTGFGSEQYF. The DNA of the CDR3 is TGTGCCAGCAGCCAACGGACAGGGTTTGGGTCCGAGCAGTACTTC.

In regard to this clonotype: A read error may be the cause here, since a much bigger clone is one base away. The CDR3 nucleotides are TGTGCCAGCAGTTACTCTGGCGGGAGGGGAAATGAGCGGTTCTTC. Its translation is CASSYSGGRGNERFF. V is TRBV6-2 or TRBV6-3 and J is TRBJ2-1, with TRBD2 identical over 9 bases. This CDR3 has 15 amino acids. Germline V gene sequence: CDR1 MNHEY, CDR2 SVGEGT.

The chain has TRBV20-1 and TRBJ2-4, with D unclear. CDR1 is DFQATT, CDR2 SNEGSKA, per germline (reference sequence). Deletions cut 0 bases from V and 0 bases from J, with 9 bases between. The CDR3 spans 15 residues. CDR3 residues: CSAREPLLAKNIQYF. CDR3 DNA sequence: TGCAGTGCTAGAGAGCCACTTCTAGCCAAAAACATTCAGTACTTC.

This clonotype appeared many times. The chain employs TRBV2 and TRBJ2-1, with TRBD2 identical over 8 bases. Per germline, CDR1 SNHLY and CDR2 FYNNEI. V trimming: 7 bases; J trimming: 3 bases; junction bases outside the gene matches: 11. The CDR3 runs 16 residues. In nucleotides, the CDR3 is TGTGCCAGCAAATCTCATGGGGGACTAGTCTACAATGAGCAGTTCTTC. Its protein is CASKSHGGLVYNEQFF.

This clonotype was picked up many times. The genes are TRBV12-3 or TRBV12-4 and TRBJ2-7; 7 bases are shared with TRBD1. The CDR3 loop spans 16 amino acids. Trimming at V came to 5 bases and at J to 1 base, leaving 11 bases not matched to a gene. The CDR3 loop is CASSRDRERDSYEQYF. The CDR3 DNA sequence: TGTGCCAGCAGTAGAGACAGGGAGAGAGATTCCTACGAGCAGTACTTC.

This clonotype was seen just once. This sequence joins TRBV5-1 and TRBJ2-4; D is perhaps TRBD1 (7 bases). The germline CDR1 and CDR2 sequences are SGHRS and YFSETQ. The V and J ends lost 4 bases and 6 bases respectively, with 11 bases between them. This CDR3 has 13 residues. The CDR3 sequence: CASSPGGPNIQYF. CDR3 in DNA: TGCGCCAGCAGCCCAGGGGGGCCAAACATTCAGTACTTC.

The chain employs TRBV4-1 and TRBJ2-1; D perhaps matches TRBD1 (6 bases). The CDR3 is 15 amino acids. Germline CDR1 is MGHRA and CDR2 is YSYEKL. The ends were cut back, 4 bases at V and 3 bases at J, with 13 bases in the middle. In DNA, the CDR3 is TGCGCCAGCAGCCGTGACAGGTTTGACTACAATGAGCAGTTCTTC. Translated: CASSRDRFDYNEQFF.

This clonotype was seen a handful of times. The gene calls are TRBV20-1 and TRBJ2-6; D is perhaps TRBD1 (6 bases). Trimming left V 5 bases short and J 2 bases short, with 10 bases between. The CDR3 has 14 residues. Germline V lookup: CDR1 DFQATT, CDR2 SNEGSKA (reference sequence). The CDR3: CSAEGETGANVLTF. The CDR3 DNA reads TGCAGTGCTGAGGGGGAAACTGGGGCCAACGTCCTGACTTTC.

This rearrangement joins TRBV7-9 to TRBJ2-5, with 8 bases aligning to TRBD1. The CDR3 loop spans 15 amino acids. Germline V gene data show CDR1 as SEHNR and CDR2 as FQNEAQ (reference sequence). The ends lost 2 bases at V and 2 bases at J; junction bases unmatched: 4. The CDR3 loop reads CASSLLQGAQETQYF. CDR3 nucleotides: TGTGCCAGCAGCTTACTTCAGGGGGCTCAAGAGACCCAGTACTTC. Complete variable domain (other parts from reference TRBV7-9 and TRBJ2-5): DTGVSQNPRHKITKRGQNVTFRCDPISEHNRLYWYRQTLGQGPEFLTYFQNEAQLEKSRLLSDRFSAERPKGSFSTLEIQRTEQGDSAMYLCASSLLQGAQETQYFGPGTRLLVL.

Ten or more counts support this clonotype. The genes are TRBV7-2 and TRBJ2-7, with D perhaps being TRBD1 or TRBD2 (5 bases each). The CDR3 length is 15 residues. Germline-derived CDR1 and CDR2 are SGHTA and FQGNSA. Between the trimmed V and J ends, which lost 5 bases and 2 bases, there was a span of 16 bases. CDR3 residues: CASSSPRDRTYEQYF. In DNA form, the CDR3 reads TGTGCCAGCAGCAGTCCTCGGGACCGAACCTACGAGCAGTACTTC.

This sequence joins TRBV5-8 and TRBJ1-1, with D uncertain. This CDR3 region has 14 residues. Germline-derived CDR1 and CDR2 are SGHTS and YDEGEE. V dropped 4 bases and J dropped 6 bases, with 16 bases sitting between them. CDR3 region: CASSRDSVRAEAFF. The CDR3 DNA is TGTGCCAGCAGCAGGGATTCGGTGAGGGCTGAAGCTTTCTTT.

This chain connects TRBV5-6 to TRBJ2-6; no clear D gene. This CDR3 has 15 amino acids. Germline V gene sequence: CDR1 SGHDT, CDR2 YYEEEE. Trimming took off 4 bases at V and 0 bases at J, with 8 bases between the two ends. CDR3 loop: CASSMKPSGANVLTF. The CDR3, as DNA: TGTGCCAGCAGCATGAAACCCTCTGGGGCCAACGTCCTGACTTTC.

This clonotype was found many times. The rearrangement links TRBV2 to TRBJ1-2; 8 nucleotides line up with TRBD1. From germline, CDR1 is SNHLY and CDR2 FYNNEI. Germline trimming cut 6 bases from V and 8 bases from J; bases unmatched to any gene: 8. The CDR3 contains 13 residues. The CDR3 region has the DNA TGTGCCAGCAGGGTGGACAGGGTGTTGGGCTACACCTTC. Protein product: CASRVDRVLGYTF.

This clonotype was observed at least ten times. The chain uses TRBV5-5 and TRBJ2-7, with D perhaps matching TRBD1 (6 bases). The CDR3 is made up of 16 amino acids. The V gene lost 3 bases and the J gene lost 4 bases, with 20 bases spanning the gap. Germline loops: CDR1 SGHKS, CDR2 YYEKEE (reference sequence). Here the CDR3 DNA reads TGTGCCAGCAGCTCGAGAGCCAAGTTACAGGGTTACGAGCAGTACTTC. The encoded protein is CASSSRAKLQGYEQYF.

This clonotype was seen repeatedly, ten times or more. This chain connects TRBV12-3 or TRBV12-4 to TRBJ1-6, with a tentative D call TRBD1 (5 bases). This CDR3 contains 14 residues. Between the trimmed V and J ends, which lost 7 bases and 7 bases, there was a span of 14 bases. The CDR3 region has the DNA TGTGCCAGCACCCTGGGGGAAGGAAATTCACCCCTCCACTTT. As protein: CASTLGEGNSPLHF.

Ten or more counts support this clonotype. This chain connects TRBV9 to TRBJ2-5; 10 nucleotides agree with TRBD2. V shed 3 bases, J shed 4 bases, and the junction held 15 bases outside the gene matches. The CDR3 contains 18 residues. Germline loops: CDR1 SGDLS, CDR2 YYNGEE. CDR3 sequence: CASSGGRSGREVRETQYF. CDR3 nucleotide sequence: TGTGCCAGCAGCGGGGGAAGGAGCGGGAGGGAAGTGAGAGAGACCCAGTACTTC.

This clonotype was recorded at least ten times. V is TRBV30 and J is TRBJ2-3; D remains unclear. Trimming shortened V by 0 bases and J by 3 bases, and 4 bases separated the two germline ends. The CDR3 extends over 12 amino acids. The germline CDR1 and CDR2 sequences are GTSNPN and SVGIG (reference sequence). This CDR3 reads CAWSVQTDTQYF. The CDR3 DNA sequence: TGTGCCTGGAGTGTACAAACAGATACGCAGTATTTT. Using reference TRBV30 and TRBJ2-3 for the parts outside the CDR3, the full variable domain is SQTIHQWPATLVQPVGSPLSLECTVEGTSNPNLYWYRQAAGRGLQLLFYSVGIGQISSEVPQNLSASRPQDRQFILSSKKLLLSDSGFYLCAWSVQTDTQYFGPGTRLTVL.

This clonotype has at least ten counts. The genes are TRBV4-1 and TRBJ2-3; no clear D gene. The CDR3 spans 14 residues. Between the trimmed V and J ends, which lost 4 bases and 2 bases, there was a span of 10 bases. Germline values: CDR1 MGHRA, CDR2 YSYEKL. The CDR3 is CASSRGMATDTQYF. The DNA of the CDR3 is TGCGCCAGCAGCCGAGGCATGGCCACAGATACGCAGTATTTT.

There are a few counts of this clonotype. CDR3 sequence (DNA): TGTGCCAGCAGCTCTCGGCCAGGTGGAGGTGAAAAACTGTTTTTT. This codes for CASSSRPGGGEKLFF. V gene TRBV7-2 combines with J gene TRBJ1-4; no clear D gene. Trimming stripped 4 bases from V and 7 bases from J, with 16 bases between. This CDR3 has 15 residues. Germline-derived CDR1 and CDR2 are SGHTA and FQGNSA.

This clonotype was counted only a few times. The genes are TRBV6-1 and TRBJ2-7; 7 bases match TRBD1. The J segment lost 3 bases and the V segment lost 7 bases, leaving 6 bases of the junction unmatched. Looked up from germline, CDR1 is MNHNS and CDR2 is SASEGT. The CDR3 runs 13 residues. CDR3 sequence: CASNRDRDYEQYF. CDR3 coding DNA: TGTGCCAGCAACCGGGACAGAGACTACGAGCAGTACTTC.